This T cell receptor beta chain originates from a study of blood T cell repertoires in COVID-19. Study details: Acute and convalescent COVID-19 specimens originated in the United States, Italy and Spain. PBMCs, B-cell-depleted T cells, or T cells were the source of the cDNA or gDNA that made up the material.

The method was immunoSEQ multiplex PCR; TCRdb's version includes in-frame clones alone and lacks a portion of them. The sample carries approximately 26,000 clones, roughly 87% recorded once. This clone has just one count. There are 16 residues in the CDR3. Germline trimming cut 1 base from V and 4 bases from J; bases unmatched to any gene: 7. The germline CDR1 and CDR2 sequences are MGHRA and YSYEKL. Sequenced input: peripheral blood. V is TRBV4-1 and J is TRBJ1-5, with 7 nucleotides matching TRBD1. The clonotype originates from a human donor with acute or convalescent COVID-19. The donor label of this sample is uncertain. The CDR3 loop reads CASSQGPDRPNQPQHF. CDR3 coding DNA: TGCGCCAGCAGCCAAGGCCCGGACAGGCCTAATCAGCCCCAGCATTTT.